What follows are 29 T cell receptor beta chains derived from one specimen sequenced in a study of CD8 T cells in Susac syndrome. Reverse transcription of about 0.5 to 1 ug RNA was carried out with random hexamers. TCRdb redid the calling of the immunoSEQ multiplex PCR reads with MiXCR, one entry per CDR3 protein. In the table there are over 120,000 distinct CDR3 sequences, roughly 94% of which are singletons. Sequencing input: CD4+ T cells from PBMCs. All receptors come from a human donor in good health.

The chain employs TRBV4-1 and TRBJ2-7; D may be TRBD1 or TRBD2 (5 bases each). V lost 4 bases to trimming and J lost 3 bases, with 13 bases between them. CDR1 MGHRA and CDR2 YSYEKL come from the germline V gene. The CDR3 is 14 amino acids. The CDR3 DNA reads TGCGCCAGCAGCCTGGGGGACCGTTACTACGAGCAGTACTTC. Protein: CASSLGDRYYEQYF.

The chain joins TRBV15 to TRBJ1-5; no firm D call. V dropped 0 bases and J dropped 4 bases, with 7 bases sitting between them. This CDR3 spans 14 amino acids. CDR1 is LNHNV, CDR2 YYDKDF, per germline (reference sequence). As DNA, the CDR3 is TGTGCCACCAGCAGAGAAAGGGTTAATCAGCCCCAGCATTTT. This encodes CATSRERVNQPQHF.

The gene calls are TRBV10-3 and TRBJ2-3, with unresolved D. The germline V and J ends were trimmed by 4 bases and 6 bases, with 5 bases remaining between them. Germline V gene lookup returns CDR1 ENHRY and CDR2 SYGVKD. The CDR3 totals 11 residues. CDR3 sequence: CAISVGDTQYF. In DNA form, the CDR3 reads TGTGCCATCAGTGTGGGGGATACGCAGTATTTT.

The J gene is TRBJ2-3, the V gene TRBV29-1; D is unresolved. The CDR3 covers 12 residues. CDR1 SQVTM and CDR2 ANQGSEA come from the germline V gene. V lost 5 bases and J lost 4, with 10 bases in between. The CDR3 nucleotides are TGCAGCGTTTATATAAGGGCAGATACGCAGTATTTT. Translated: CSVYIRADTQYF.

This clonotype has just one count. This chain joins TRBV3-1 and TRBJ2-7; no clear D. V lost 4 bases and J lost 1, with 8 bases in between. The CDR3 spans 13 residues. Germline V lookup: CDR1 LGHDT, CDR2 YNNKEL (reference sequence). CDR3 amino acids: CASSLRSSYEQYF. The CDR3 DNA reads as TGTGCCAGCAGCCTCAGGAGTTCCTACGAGCAGTACTTC.

This chain uses TRBV30 with TRBJ1-3, with TRBD1 as a possible D gene (6 bases). The CDR3 length is 15 residues. The V end was cut by 2 bases, the J end by 0 bases, with 11 bases between. Germline CDR1 and CDR2: GTSNPN and SVGIG (reference sequence). CDR3 loop: CAWSRGTPSGNTIYF. CDR3 nucleotide sequence: TGTGCCTGGAGTCGAGGGACACCCTCTGGAAACACCATATATTTT. Supplemented by reference TRBV30 and TRBJ1-3, the full variable domain reads SQTIHQWPATLVQPVGSPLSLECTVEGTSNPNLYWYRQAAGRGLQLLFYSVGIGQISSEVPQNLSASRPQDRQFILSSKKLLLSDSGFYLCAWSRGTPSGNTIYFGEGSWLTVV.

The chain combines TRBV20-1 with TRBJ2-7; 9 nucleotides match TRBD1. The germline V gene encodes CDR1 DFQATT and CDR2 SNEGSKA (reference sequence). V dropped 4 bases and J dropped 1; count of bases not matched to a gene: 2. This CDR3 contains 13 residues. The CDR3 is CSATGTGSYEQYF. CDR3 DNA: TGCAGTGCTACCGGGACAGGGTCCTACGAGCAGTACTTC.

The gene calls are TRBV3-1 and TRBJ2-7; maybe TRBD2 (5 bases). Trimming pared 6 bases from V and 0 bases from J, leaving 15 bases between. CDR1 and CDR2 from the germline V gene are LGHDT and YNNKEL (reference sequence). There are 15 residues in the CDR3. The CDR3 DNA follows: TGTGCCAGCAGTCGGGCGTCCGGGAACTCCTACGAGCAGTACTTC. Translated: CASSRASGNSYEQYF.

This sequence joins TRBV20-1 and TRBJ2-7; the D is unclear. This CDR3 is 13 amino acids long. V was shortened by 3 bases and J by 6 bases, with 15 bases between the two germline ends. Germline CDR1 is DFQATT and CDR2 is SNEGSKA (reference sequence). This CDR3 is CSASTPAFVEQYF. CDR3 sequence (DNA): TGCAGTGCTAGTACCCCCGCGTTCGTCGAGCAGTACTTC.

The CDR3 here is CASSYSTNMGYTF. CDR3 nucleotide sequence: TGTGCCAGCAGTTACTCAACAAATATGGGCTACACCTTC. This sequence joins TRBV6-5 and TRBJ1-2; D is unresolved. From germline, CDR1 is MNHEY and CDR2 SVGAGI. Trimming stripped 0 bases from V and 8 bases from J, with 10 bases between. This CDR3 comprises 13 residues.

This chain connects TRBV5-1 to TRBJ2-7; 8 positions agree with TRBD1. The CDR3 loop spans 15 amino acids. V gave up 4 bases and J gave up 5 bases; unmatched junction bases: 11. CDR1 is SGHRS, CDR2 YFSETQ, per germline. The CDR3 loop reads CASSKPDRERNEQYF. The CDR3 nucleotides read TGCGCCAGCAGCAAACCGGACAGGGAGAGAAACGAGCAGTACTTC.

The chain has TRBV27 and TRBJ1-2, with 10 bases matching TRBD1. This CDR3 region has 16 residues. V lost 7 bases to trimming and J lost 2 bases; unmatched junction nucleotides: 10. Germline CDR1 and CDR2: MNHEY and SMNVEV (reference sequence). CDR3 in DNA: TGTGCCAGCAATCCGACAGGGGGCCCGGGAAACTATGGCTACACCTTC. Translating gives CASNPTGGPGNYGYTF.

The rearrangement joins TRBV20-1 to TRBJ2-1, with 7 bases fitting TRBD2. The CDR3 consists of 14 residues. Germline V gene lookup returns CDR1 DFQATT and CDR2 SNEGSKA (reference sequence). J lost 6 bases, V lost 4 bases, and 9 bases had no gene match. CDR3 amino acids: CSATGRSNVNEQFF. The CDR3 DNA is TGCAGTGCTACCGGGAGGTCCAATGTCAATGAGCAGTTCTTC.

The chain recombines TRBV3-1 with TRBJ2-7; D uncertain. Trimming took 3 bases from V and 6 from J, leaving 9 bases between them. The germline V gene encodes CDR1 LGHDT and CDR2 YNNKEL (reference sequence). The CDR3 contains 12 residues. In nucleotides, the CDR3 is TGTGCCAGCAGCCACCCCTCCGGCGAGCAGTACTTC. Its translation is CASSHPSGEQYF.

The CDR3 coding sequence is TGCAGTGCTAGTTCGGGGGTTGAGGCGAACACTGAAGCTTTCTTT. Protein: CSASSGVEANTEAFF. The rearrangement links TRBV20-1 to TRBJ1-1; TRBD1 is a possible D gene (5 bases). Deletions cut 3 bases from V and 1 base from J, with 15 bases between. The CDR3 runs 15 residues. Looked up from germline, CDR1 is DFQATT and CDR2 is SNEGSKA (reference sequence).

V usage is TRBV19 and J usage is TRBJ2-5, with D unclear. The CDR3 contains 13 residues. Trimming took off 1 base at V and 0 bases at J, with 3 bases between the two ends. Germline values: CDR1 LNHDA, CDR2 SQIVND (reference sequence). The CDR3 DNA reads TGTGCCAGTAGTATAGGGTACCAAGAGACCCAGTACTTC. It specifies CASSIGYQETQYF.

This chain links TRBV20-1 with TRBJ2-5; 12 bases match TRBD2. The germline V gene has CDR1 DFQATT and CDR2 SNEGSKA (reference sequence). With V trimmed by 5 bases and J by 3 bases, 4 bases remained unmatched. The CDR3 is 14 residues long. CDR3 in amino acids: CSALAGGKKETQYF. Written as DNA, the CDR3 is TGCAGTGCTCTAGCGGGAGGGAAAAAAGAGACCCAGTACTTC.

The chain uses TRBV5-6 and TRBJ1-1; 9 bases are a match to TRBD1. The germline V gene has CDR1 SGHDT and CDR2 YYEEEE. The CDR3 extends over 15 amino acids. V gave up 1 base and J gave up 7 bases; unmatched junction bases: 8. The chain's CDR3 is CASSLPGQGSYEAFF. CDR3 sequence (DNA): TGTGCCAGCAGCTTGCCGGGACAGGGTTCTTATGAAGCTTTCTTT.

CDR3 protein: CASAGPDTQYF. The CDR3 DNA is TGTGCCAGCGCCGGTCCAGATACGCAGTATTTT. This chain connects TRBV27 to TRBJ2-3; no clear D. There are 11 residues in the CDR3. Germline loops: CDR1 MNHEY, CDR2 SMNVEV (reference sequence). Trimming shortened V by 8 bases and J by 4 bases, and 7 bases separated the two germline ends.

This chain uses TRBV27 with TRBJ2-1, with 12 nucleotides matching TRBD2. Germline-derived CDR1 and CDR2 are MNHEY and SMNVEV (reference sequence). The CDR3 is made up of 19 amino acids. V shed 0 bases, J shed 4 bases, and the junction held 10 bases outside the gene matches. The CDR3 protein is CASSLSGLAGGLRYNEQFF. CDR3 in DNA: TGTGCCAGCAGTTTATCAGGGCTAGCGGGAGGGCTTAGGTACAATGAGCAGTTCTTC.

CDR3 protein: CASSLASGEKLFF. CDR3 nucleotides: TGTGCCAGCAGCTTGGCGAGTGGGGAAAAACTGTTTTTT. The genes are TRBV7-9 and TRBJ1-4; D ambiguous. V was cut by 3 bases and J by 8 bases, with 10 bases left in between. This CDR3 region has 13 residues. Germline values: CDR1 SEHNR, CDR2 FQNEAQ (reference sequence).

This chain joins TRBV5-1 and TRBJ1-5; tentative D call: TRBD1 (6 bases). The CDR3 has 16 residues. Per the germline V gene, CDR1 is SGHRS and CDR2 is YFSETQ. V was shortened by 1 base and J by 4 bases, with 15 bases between the two germline ends. The CDR3 coding sequence is TGCGCCAGCAGCTTGCAGGGGCAGTGTAGGAATCAGCCCCAGCATTTT. It encodes CASSLQGQCRNQPQHF.

The rearrangement joins TRBV7-2 to TRBJ1-3, with no clear D. This CDR3 has 16 amino acids. Germline CDR1 is SGHTA and CDR2 is FQGNSA. The V and J ends lost 4 bases and 0 bases respectively, with 13 bases between them. The CDR3 nucleotides read TGTGCCAGCAGCTCCAATATTTTAAGCTCTGGAAACACCATATATTTT. Its translation is CASSSNILSSGNTIYF.

This chain joins TRBV2 and TRBJ1-3; tentatively, D is TRBD1 (6 bases). From germline, CDR1 is SNHLY and CDR2 FYNNEI. There are 16 residues in the CDR3. V lost 3 bases and J 0 bases, leaving 12 bases between the germline ends. CDR3 in DNA: TGTGCCAGCAGTGAGCAGGGGCCCGGCTCTGGAAACACCATATATTTT. Translating it yields CASSEQGPGSGNTIYF.

The gene calls are TRBV11-2 and TRBJ1-1; 8 nucleotides line up with TRBD1. Germline V lookup: CDR1 SGHAT, CDR2 FQNNGV. With 1 base clipped from V and 3 bases from J, the junction kept 13 bases outside the gene matches. The CDR3 spans 18 residues. The chain's CDR3 is CASSLGDRKKLFYTEAFF. CDR3 nucleotide sequence: TGTGCCAGCAGCTTAGGGGACAGGAAGAAATTATTTTACACTGAAGCTTTCTTT.

The rearrangement links TRBV7-2 to TRBJ2-1, with 8 positions matching TRBD2. The CDR3 is 14 amino acids. Trimming at V came to 5 bases and at J to 4 bases, leaving 4 bases not matched to a gene. Germline CDR1 and CDR2: SGHTA and FQGNSA. CDR3 protein: CASSDLAGYNEQFF. CDR3 DNA sequence: TGTGCCAGCAGCGATCTAGCGGGTTACAATGAGCAGTTCTTC.

The gene calls are TRBV19 and TRBJ1-2, with D possibly TRBD1 on 5 matching bases. Germline lookup yields CDR1 LNHDA and CDR2 SQIVND (reference sequence). The CDR3 runs to 15 residues. V lost 0 bases to trimming and J lost 3 bases, with 11 bases between them. CDR3 sequence (DNA): TGTGCCAGTAGTATAGAATCCGGGACTGACTATGGCTACACCTTC. This encodes CASSIESGTDYGYTF. Using reference TRBV19 and TRBJ1-2 for the parts outside the CDR3, the full variable domain is DGGITQSPKYLFRKEGQNVTLSCEQNLNHDAMYWYRQDPGQGLRLIYYSQIVNDFQKGDIAEGYSVSREKKESFPLTVTSAQKNPTAFYLCASSIESGTDYGYTFGSGTRLTVV.

The J gene is TRBJ1-1, the V gene TRBV19, with unresolved D. This CDR3 comprises 13 residues. Trimming pared 3 bases from V and 0 bases from J, leaving 5 bases between. Germline loops: CDR1 LNHDA, CDR2 SQIVND (reference sequence). The CDR3 protein is CASSINLNTEAFF. The CDR3 DNA is TGTGCCAGTAGTATCAACCTGAACACTGAAGCTTTCTTT.

The V call is TRBV28, the J call TRBJ2-7; 9 bases map to TRBD1. Trimming cost V 6 bases and J 7 bases; bases outside gene matches: 10. CDR1 and CDR2 from the germline V gene are MDHEN and SYDVKM. The CDR3 contains 14 residues. The CDR3 is CASSHNRGLREQYF. The CDR3 DNA reads TGTGCCAGCAGCCACAACAGGGGGCTTCGAGAGCAGTACTTC. Full variable domain (missing parts from reference TRBV28 and TRBJ2-7): DVKVTQSSRYLVKRTGEKVFLECVQDMDHENMFWYRQDPGLGLRLIYFSYDVKMKEKGDIPEGYSVSREKKERFSLILESASTNQTSMYLCASSHNRGLREQYFGPGTRLTVT.